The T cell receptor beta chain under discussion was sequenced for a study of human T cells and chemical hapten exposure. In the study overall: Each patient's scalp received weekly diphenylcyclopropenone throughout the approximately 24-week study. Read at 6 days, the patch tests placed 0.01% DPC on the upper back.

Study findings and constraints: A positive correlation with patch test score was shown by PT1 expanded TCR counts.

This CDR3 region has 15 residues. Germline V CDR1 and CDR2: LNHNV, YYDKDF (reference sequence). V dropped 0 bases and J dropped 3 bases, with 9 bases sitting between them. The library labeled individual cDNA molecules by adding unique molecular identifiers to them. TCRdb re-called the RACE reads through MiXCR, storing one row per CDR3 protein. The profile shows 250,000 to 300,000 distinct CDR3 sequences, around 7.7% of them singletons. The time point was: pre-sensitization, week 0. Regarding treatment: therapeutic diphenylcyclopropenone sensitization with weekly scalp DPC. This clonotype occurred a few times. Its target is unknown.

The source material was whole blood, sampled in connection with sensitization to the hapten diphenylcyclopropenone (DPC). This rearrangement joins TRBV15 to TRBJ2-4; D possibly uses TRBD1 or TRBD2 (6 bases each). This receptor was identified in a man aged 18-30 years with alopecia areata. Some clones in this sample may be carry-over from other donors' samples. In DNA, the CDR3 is TGTGCCACCAGCAGAGATCGGGGGCTCAAAAACATTCAGTACTTC. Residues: CATSRDRGLKNIQYF.